A selection of T cell receptor beta chains follows, all from one sample in a study of CD4 T cells in lung cancer. TCRdb's copy holds only in-frame clones and misses some; the assay was immunoSEQ multiplex PCR. The sample records 1,500 to 2,000 clones, about two thirds being singletons. Their recognized antigens are unknown. The sample was a CD4+ T cell line or clone grown in culture. The receptors here all came from a woman in her fifties or sixties with non-small cell lung cancer. Some clones in this sample may be carry-over from other donors' samples. CDR3s include the opening cysteine and the closing phenylalanine or tryptophan. D genes are given only for firm matches. Only some rows state a clone size, as once, few, many or a class for expanded clones.

.	TRBV4-1	.	TRBJ1-1	CASSQSRSLNTEAFF	TGCGCCAGCAGCCAATCGCGCAGTCTGAACACTGAAGCTTTCTTT
TRBD1	TRBV25-1	.	TRBJ2-7	CASSEPGGSYEQYF	TGTGCCAGCAGTGAGCCAGGGGGAAGCTACGAGCAGTACTTC
.	TRBV11-3	.	TRBJ2-1	CASSSQGDYNEQFF	TGTGCCAGCAGCTCCCAGGGAGACTACAATGAGCAGTTCTTC
.	TRBV18	.	TRBJ2-2	CASSPGVVELFF	TGTGCCAGCTCACCCGGAGTTGTGGAGCTGTTTTTT
TRBD1	TRBV18	.	TRBJ1-4	CASSREGQTNEKLFF	TGTGCCAGCTCACGAGAGGGACAGACGAATGAAAAACTGTTTTTT
.	TRBV7-6	.	TRBJ2-1	CASSSFPSAGPYNEQFF	TGTGCCAGCAGCTCTTTCCCCTCTGCGGGGCCCTACAATGAGCAGTTCTTC
TRBD1	TRBV19	.	TRBJ2-7	CASSSPGQGVYEQYF	TGTGCCAGTAGTAGCCCGGGACAGGGGGTCTACGAGCAGTACTTC
TRBD2	TRBV30	.	TRBJ2-3	CAWSVWGGGRGALVDTQYF	TGTGCCTGGAGTGTGTGGGGTGGCGGGAGGGGGGCCCTTGTAGATACGCAGTATTTT
.	TRBV19	.	TRBJ2-7	CASSIAGGPGSYEQYF	TGTGCCAGTAGTATAGCGGGGGGCCCGGGGTCCTACGAGCAGTACTTC
.	TRBV7-3	.	TRBJ2-1	CASSLLGGYEQFF	TGTGCCAGCAGCTTATTGGGGGGCTATGAGCAGTTCTTC
.	TRBV7-6	once	TRBJ1-4	CASSLEPATNEKLFF	TGTGCCAGCAGCTTAGAACCTGCAACTAATGAAAAACTGTTTTTT
.	TRBV4-1	few	TRBJ1-1	CASSPEGGPEAFF	TGCGCCAGCAGCCCAGAGGGAGGTCCTGAAGCTTTCTTT
.	TRBV9	few	TRBJ1-2	CASSVVGLGSYGYTF	TGTGCCAGCAGCGTAGTGGGGTTGGGTTCATATGGCTACACCTTC
TRBD2	TRBV19	.	TRBJ2-7	CASSQTSGSLDEQYF	TGTGCCAGTAGTCAAACTAGCGGGAGTCTGGACGAGCAGTACTTC
TRBD2	TRBV6-6	.	TRBJ2-5	CASSYGPSGGMETQYF	TGTGCCAGCAGTTATGGGCCTAGCGGGGGGATGGAGACCCAGTACTTC
.	TRBV5-1	.	TRBJ2-5	CASSIWGAQETQYF	TGCGCCAGCAGCATCTGGGGGGCACAAGAGACCCAGTACTTC
.	TRBV7-2	.	TRBJ1-3	CASSLAAGRGNTIYF	TGTGCCAGCAGCTTAGCCGCCGGTAGGGGTAACACCATATATTTT
.	TRBV7-2	.	TRBJ1-2	CASKKQGAHGYTF	TGTGCCAGCAAGAAACAGGGAGCGCATGGCTACACCTTC
TRBD1	TRBV6-6	.	TRBJ1-1	CASRLQGRTEAFF	TGTGCCAGCAGGCTACAGGGGAGGACTGAAGCTTTCTTT
.	TRBV7-3	.	TRBJ2-7	CASSFHGKGNYEQYF	TGTGCCAGCAGCTTCCACGGGAAGGGGAACTACGAGCAGTACTTC
TRBD1	TRBV18	.	TRBJ1-5	CASSPTGAGGNQPQHF	TGTGCCAGCTCACCCACAGGGGCCGGAGGCAATCAGCCCCAGCATTTT
.	TRBV7-3	.	TRBJ1-1	CASSGGADTEAFF	TGTGCCAGCAGTGGGGGGGCGGACACTGAAGCTTTCTTT
TRBD2	TRBV5-4	.	TRBJ2-1	CASSFSGRAYNEQFF	TGTGCCAGCAGCTTTAGCGGGAGGGCCTACAATGAGCAGTTCTTC
.	TRBV6-5	.	TRBJ2-7	CASRRLPTYEQYF	TGTGCCAGCAGACGACTACCTACCTACGAGCAGTACTTC
.	TRBV7-6	.	TRBJ2-7	CASSLVDGEQYF	TGTGCCAGCAGCTTAGTCGACGGCGAGCAGTACTTC
TRBD1	TRBV6-1	.	TRBJ1-2	CASRATQGNYGYTF	TGTGCCAGCAGAGCGACACAGGGGAACTATGGCTACACCTTC
.	TRBV7-2	once	TRBJ1-1	CASSLSPYRVPNTEAFF	TGTGCCAGCAGCTTAAGCCCTTACAGGGTCCCGAACACTGAAGCTTTCTTT
.	TRBV11-2	.	TRBJ1-1	CASISNRRVTEAFF	TGTGCCAGCATCTCCAACCGGAGGGTCACTGAAGCTTTCTTT
TRBD2	TRBV14	.	TRBJ2-7	CASSQARSRGRSSYEQYF	TGTGCCAGCAGCCAGGCCCGGTCCCGCGGGAGGAGCTCCTACGAGCAGTACTTC
.	TRBV7-2	.	TRBJ1-5	CASSLGESNQPQHF	TGTGCCAGCAGCTTAGGGGAGTCCAATCAGCCCCAGCATTTT
TRBD2	TRBV29-1	.	TRBJ2-1	CSVVLAGGFSSYNEQFF	TGCAGCGTTGTTTTAGCGGGAGGATTCAGCTCCTACAATGAGCAGTTCTTC
TRBD1	TRBV7-2	.	TRBJ1-2	CASSLGTGTGSGYTF	TGTGCCAGCAGCTTAGGAACCGGGACAGGGAGTGGCTACACCTTC
TRBD2	TRBV19	.	TRBJ2-1	CASSTTSGSYNEQFF	TGTGCCAGTAGCACGACTAGCGGGTCCTACAATGAGCAGTTCTTC
.	TRBV7-3	few	TRBJ1-3	CASSLQGGNTIYF	TGTGCCAGCAGCTTGCAGGGTGGAAACACCATATATTTT
.	TRBV25-1	.	TRBJ2-3	CASSLSGAPSTDTQYF	TGTGCCAGCTCCCTTTCAGGGGCCCCGAGCACAGATACGCAGTATTTT
.	TRBV28	.	TRBJ2-1	CASSDRTRSNEQFF	TGTGCCAGCAGTGACCGGACGAGGAGCAATGAGCAGTTCTTC
.	TRBV6-1	.	TRBJ1-1	CASSERGGLNTEAFF	TGTGCCAGCAGTGAACGGGGTGGACTGAACACTGAAGCTTTCTTT
.	TRBV6-5	.	TRBJ2-5	CASSYSTATQETQYF	TGTGCCAGCAGTTACTCAACAGCGACCCAAGAGACCCAGTACTTC
TRBD1	TRBV6-5	.	TRBJ2-7	CASSSGTGLYEQYF	TGTGCCAGCAGTTCCGGGACAGGGTTATACGAGCAGTACTTC
.	TRBV10-3	few	TRBJ1-5	CATSGTAFNQPQHF	TGTGCCACCTCCGGGACGGCTTTTAATCAGCCCCAGCATTTT
TRBD1	TRBV5-8	.	TRBJ1-5	CASSSGQGDQPQHF	TGTGCCAGCAGCTCTGGACAGGGGGATCAGCCCCAGCATTTT
.	TRBV12-5	once	TRBJ2-5	CASGLARGAGLQPLRGTQYF	TGTGCTAGTGGTTTGGCGCGAGGAGCCGGGTTACAGCCTCTCAGGGGGACCCAGTACTTC
TRBD1	TRBV27	once	TRBJ1-4	CASSLGDRESEKLFF	TGTGCCAGCAGCCTCGGGGACAGGGAATCTGAAAAACTGTTTTTT
.	TRBV5-4	few	TRBJ2-5	CASSLVQTQETQYF	TGTGCCAGCAGCTTGGTGCAGACCCAAGAGACCCAGTACTTC
TRBD1	TRBV15	.	TRBJ1-5	CATCLRRQGAIQPQHF	TGTGCCACCTGCCTGAGGCGACAGGGGGCAATTCAGCCCCAGCATTTT